Listed here are 14 T cell receptor beta chains from one sample, sequenced in a study of cytomegalovirus exposure and HLA in healthy donors. Primers for the PCR totalled 60 Vbeta and 13 Jbeta. The data were produced by immunoSEQ multiplex PCR, yet TCRdb's version contains in-frame clones alone and is incomplete. The repertoire has roughly 150,000 clones, 80% to 90% of them found once; the top ten carry roughly 2.4%. Sequences were obtained from PBMCs. Receptors were obtained from a woman aged 18-30 years in good health and CMV-seronegative.

V and J are TRBV19 and TRBJ2-1, with D perhaps TRBD1 (6 bases). The CDR3 has 15 amino acids. The V and J ends lost 3 bases and 1 base respectively, with 10 bases between them. Germline CDR1 LNHDA, CDR2 SQIVND (reference sequence). The CDR3 spells CASSMSRGSYNEQFF. The CDR3 DNA reads as TGTGCCAGTAGTATGTCGAGGGGGTCCTACAATGAGCAGTTCTTC. The full variable domain, with the rest looked up from reference TRBV19 and TRBJ2-1, is DGGITQSPKYLFRKEGQNVTLSCEQNLNHDAMYWYRQDPGQGLRLIYYSQIVNDFQKGDIAEGYSVSREKKESFPLTVTSAQKNPTAFYLCASSMSRGSYNEQFFGPGTRLTVL.

The sample holds one count of this clone. The CDR3 sequence is CASSRVGVLGTPEAGELFF. CDR3 bases: TGCGCCAGCAGTCGAGTAGGGGTGTTGGGGACACCCGAGGCCGGGGAGCTGTTTTTT. The J gene is TRBJ2-2, the V gene TRBV10-2; a weak D match, TRBD1 (6 bases). This CDR3 is built from 19 residues. From germline, CDR1 is WSHSY and CDR2 SAAADI. The V end was cut by 5 bases, the J end by 6 bases, with 28 bases between.

The V gene is TRBV29-1, the J gene TRBJ2-2, with D unresolved. The CDR3 contains 14 residues. Germline-derived CDR1 and CDR2 are SQVTM and ANQGSEA. Trimming removed 3 bases at V and 3 bases at J, with 11 bases between. The CDR3 sequence: CSVEAEMYTGELFF. Here the CDR3 DNA reads TGCAGCGTTGAGGCAGAAATGTACACCGGGGAGCTGTTTTTT.

This sequence joins TRBV5-1 and TRBJ2-3, with D perhaps TRBD1 (6 bases). Trimming cost V 0 bases and J 2 bases, with 10 bases left between them. The germline CDR1 and CDR2 sequences are SGHRS and YFSETQ. The CDR3 covers 15 residues. CDR3 amino acids: CASSLEAGATDTQYF. The CDR3 DNA follows: TGCGCCAGCAGCTTGGAGGCAGGGGCCACAGATACGCAGTATTTT. Complete variable domain (other parts from reference TRBV5-1 and TRBJ2-3): KAGVTQTPRYLIKTRGQQVTLSCSPISGHRSVSWYQQTPGQGLQFLFEYFSETQRNKGNFPGRFSGRQFSNSRSEMNVSTLELGDSALYLCASSLEAGATDTQYFGPGTRLTVL.

V and J are TRBV28 and TRBJ1-1; TRBD1 matches 8 bases. The ends lost 2 bases at V and 7 bases at J; junction bases unmatched: 12. Germline V gene sequence: CDR1 MDHEN, CDR2 SYDVKM. The CDR3 length is 16 residues. The chain's CDR3 is CASSLIQGARGGEAFF. The CDR3 nucleotides are TGTGCCAGCAGTTTAATCCAGGGGGCGCGAGGTGGTGAAGCTTTCTTT.

The chain uses TRBV2 and TRBJ2-7, with D maybe TRBD2 (6 bases). Trimming took 7 bases from V and 0 from J, leaving 10 bases between them. The CDR3 runs to 13 residues. Germline V gene data show CDR1 as SNHLY and CDR2 as FYNNEI. CDR3 DNA sequence: TGTGCCAGCATCGGGGGAATCTCCTACGAGCAGTACTTC. This gives the protein CASIGGISYEQYF. Filled out from reference TRBV2 and TRBJ2-7, the complete variable domain reads EPEVTQTPSHQVTQMGQEVILRCVPISNHLYFYWYRQILGQKVEFLVSFYNNEISEKSEIFDDQFSVERPDGSNFTLKIRSTKLEDSAMYFCASIGGISYEQYFGPGTRLTVT.

The chain couples TRBV9 to TRBJ2-5, with D unclear. The end of the DNA is better explained by TRBJ2-7, so the J call may be wrong. CDR1 is SGDLS and CDR2 is YYNGEE in the germline V gene. This CDR3 is built from 15 residues. The CDR3 region is CASSVDGSSSYEQYF. The CDR3 DNA is TGTGCCAGCAGCGTAGATGGCAGTAGCTCCTACGAGCAGTACTTC.

V is TRBV6-5 and J is TRBJ1-5; weak D call: TRBD1 (5 bases). This CDR3 has 16 residues. V lost 0 bases to trimming and J lost 5 bases, with 14 bases between them. Germline CDR1 is MNHEY and CDR2 is SVGAGI. This chain's CDR3 is CASSYSSSGGYQPQHF. DNA of the CDR3: TGTGCCAGCAGTTACTCGAGTTCGGGGGGGTATCAGCCCCAGCATTTT.

V is TRBV5-1 and J is TRBJ2-7; the match to TRBD2 covers 8 bases. This CDR3 has 15 residues. Trimming cost V 4 bases and J 1 base; bases outside gene matches: 7. Germline values: CDR1 SGHRS, CDR2 YFSETQ. Here the CDR3 reads CASSPEPSGSYEQYF. CDR3 bases: TGCGCCAGCAGCCCGGAGCCTAGCGGGTCCTACGAGCAGTACTTC.

The DNA for the CDR3 is TGTGCCAGCAGTTCGTCCGCCTACCGGACAGGGAATGAAAAACTGTTTTTT. It specifies CASSSSAYRTGNEKLFF. This chain connects TRBV28 to TRBJ1-4; 8 bases agree with TRBD1. The J segment lost 5 bases and the V segment lost 4 bases, leaving 12 bases of the junction unmatched. Per the germline V gene, CDR1 is MDHEN and CDR2 is SYDVKM. This CDR3 has 17 amino acids.

The gene calls are TRBV6-5 and TRBJ1-2, with 8 bases lining up with TRBD1. This CDR3 is 15 amino acids long. The junction had 6 bases not matched to a gene; V was cut back by 6 bases and J by 0 bases. Germline loops: CDR1 MNHEY, CDR2 SVGAGI. The CDR3 is CASSRRDRPNYGYTF. CDR3 DNA: TGTGCCAGCAGCCGACGGGACAGGCCTAACTATGGCTACACCTTC.

This chain connects TRBV30 to TRBJ1-2, with TRBD1 matching over 11 bases. V lost 1 base to trimming and J lost 7 bases; unmatched junction nucleotides: 5. Germline CDR1 reads GTSNPN; CDR2 reads SVGIG (reference sequence). The CDR3 contains 14 residues. The DNA for the CDR3 is TGTGCCTGGAGTGACGGACAGGGGGCTGTTGGCTACACCTTC. It is translated as CAWSDGQGAVGYTF.

The genes are TRBV27 and TRBJ1-5; 10 positions match TRBD1. The CDR3 has 15 residues. The V gene's germline CDR1 is MNHEY and CDR2 SMNVEV (reference sequence). The trim removed 5 bases at V and 6 bases at J, leaving 7 bases unmatched. The DNA of the CDR3 is TGTGCCAGCAGTCCACGGGACAGGGGTATTCAGCCCCAGCATTTT. Encoded protein: CASSPRDRGIQPQHF.

J is TRBJ2-3 and V is TRBV11-3, with D possibly being TRBD2 (5 bases). Germline CDR1 reads SGHNT; CDR2 reads YENEEA. The CDR3 covers 14 residues. Trimming shortened V by 3 bases and J by 4 bases, and 11 bases separated the two germline ends. In nucleotides, the CDR3 is TGTGCCAGCAGCTTGCGTCTCGGGGCAGATACGCAGTATTTT. This gives the protein CASSLRLGADTQYF.